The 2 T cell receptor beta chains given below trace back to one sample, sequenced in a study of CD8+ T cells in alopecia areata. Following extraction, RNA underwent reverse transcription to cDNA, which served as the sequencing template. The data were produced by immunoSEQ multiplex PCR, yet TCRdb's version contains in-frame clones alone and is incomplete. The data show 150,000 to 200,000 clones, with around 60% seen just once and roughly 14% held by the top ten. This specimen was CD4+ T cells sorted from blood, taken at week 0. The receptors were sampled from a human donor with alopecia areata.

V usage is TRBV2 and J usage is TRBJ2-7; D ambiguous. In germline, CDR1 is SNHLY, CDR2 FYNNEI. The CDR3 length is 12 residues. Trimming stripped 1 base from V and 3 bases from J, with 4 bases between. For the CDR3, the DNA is TGTGCCAGCAGTGAAGTGTTCTACGAGCAGTACTTC. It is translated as CASSEVFYEQYF.

The CDR3 region has the DNA TGTGCCATCAGTGAGCAGGGGGCGCGAGGGACCCAGTACTTC. This gives the protein CAISEQGARGTQYF. V and J are TRBV10-3 and TRBJ2-5; 8 positions agree with TRBD1. With V trimmed by 2 bases and J by 7 bases, 6 bases remained unmatched. The CDR3 loop spans 14 amino acids. Germline assignment: CDR1 ENHRY and CDR2 SYGVKD.